The 25 T cell receptor beta chains listed next were all sequenced from one sample in a study of TIL therapy for anti-PD-1-resistant metastatic lung cancer. This was the immunoSEQ v3 assay. The protocol was immunoSEQ multiplex PCR, while the TCRdb copy is restricted to in-frame clones and leaves out a portion. The data show 20,000 to 25,000 clones, with approximately 70% seen just once and approximately 2% held by the top ten. Time point in this sample: pre-treatment sample, taken before nivolumab and TIL therapy. Sequencing used blood, obtained at baseline. The receptors here all came from a person aged 25-85 years with non-small cell lung cancer.

The rearrangement links TRBV4-1 to TRBJ1-2; TRBD1 is a possible D gene (5 bases). Germline CDR1 is MGHRA and CDR2 is YSYEKL. V lost 4 bases, J lost 5 bases, and 20 bases lay in between. The CDR3 length is 16 residues. The CDR3 nucleotides read TGCGCCAGCAGCCTAAGGGGTGACGGTGACGGATATGGCTACACCTTC. Translating it yields CASSLRGDGDGYGYTF.

The chain couples TRBV29-1 to TRBJ2-5; D unclear. The CDR3 is 11 amino acids. V was trimmed by 5 bases and J by 5 bases, leaving 9 bases between them. Germline-derived CDR1 and CDR2 are SQVTM and ANQGSEA. CDR3 region: CSVRERETQYF. CDR3 nucleotides: TGCAGCGTTAGAGAGAGGGAGACCCAGTACTTC. Using reference TRBV29-1 and TRBJ2-5 for the parts outside the CDR3, the full variable domain is SAVISQKPSRDICQRGTSLTIQCQVDSQVTMMFWYRQQPGQSLTLIATANQGSEATYESGFVIDKFPISRPNLTFSTLTVSNMSPEDSSIYLCSVRERETQYFGPGTRLLVL.

This clone was seen a few times. J is TRBJ1-3 and V is TRBV7-9; D call uncertain. V gave up 1 base and J gave up 4 bases, with 14 bases separating them. From germline, CDR1 is SEHNR and CDR2 FQNEAQ (reference sequence). The CDR3 is made up of 16 amino acids. The CDR3 here is CASSLVAGAYGNTIYF. In nucleotides, the CDR3 is TGTGCCAGCAGCTTAGTGGCAGGAGCGTACGGAAACACCATATATTTT.

The J gene is TRBJ1-2, the V gene TRBV28, with D maybe TRBD1 (6 bases). The CDR3 is 16 residues long. Trimming took 5 bases from V and 4 from J, leaving 20 bases between them. Germline CDR1 reads MDHEN; CDR2 reads SYDVKM. The CDR3 bases are TGTGCCAGCAGTCCCGGAGGGGGTTTTTTGGTCTATGGCTACACCTTC. Protein: CASSPGGGFLVYGYTF.

A remark on this clone: Germline is not matched at one junction end, which may reflect a read error. This chain uses TRBV3-1 (or the pseudogene TRBV3-2) with TRBJ2-4; the match to TRBD2 covers 12 bases. Per the germline V gene, CDR1 is LGHDT and CDR2 is YNNKEL (reference sequence). This CDR3 has 13 residues. DNA for the CDR3: TGTGCCAGCAGCCAATTTCTAGCGGGGGGGCGAATATTC. This translates into CASSQFLAGGRIF.

The V and J genes are TRBV9 and TRBJ1-1; maybe TRBD1 (6 bases). Trimming stripped 0 bases from V and 7 bases from J, with 10 bases between. The CDR3 is 13 residues long. Germline V gives CDR1 SGDLS, CDR2 YYNGEE. The CDR3 DNA sequence: TGTGCCAGCAGCGTAGCTGGGGGACATGAAGCTTTCTTT. This sequence encodes CASSVAGGHEAFF.

Only a few counts were recorded for this clone. The V gene is TRBV18, the J gene TRBJ2-7; D could derive from TRBD1 or TRBD2 (5 bases each). The CDR3 is 13 amino acids. V lost 3 bases and J lost 0, with 6 bases in between. Germline V gene sequence: CDR1 KGHSH, CDR2 LQKENI. CDR3 coding DNA: TGTGCCAGCTCACCCGGGGCCTCCTACGAGCAGTACTTC. As protein: CASSPGASYEQYF.

J is TRBJ1-1 and V is TRBV2; no clear D. V was shortened by 5 bases and J by 1 base, with 8 bases between the two germline ends. The V gene's germline CDR1 is SNHLY and CDR2 FYNNEI. The CDR3 contains 13 residues. CDR3 DNA: TGTGCCAGCAGTTACAGACCGAACACTGAAGCTTTCTTT. Encoded protein: CASSYRPNTEAFF.

CDR3 sequence: CSASLGNLLNYGYTF. The CDR3 nucleotides are TGCAGTGCTAGTCTGGGGAACCTTCTTAACTATGGCTACACCTTC. V and J are TRBV20-1 and TRBJ1-2; no firm D call. V was trimmed by 3 bases and J by 1 base, leaving 15 bases between them. There are 15 residues in the CDR3. Germline V gives CDR1 DFQATT, CDR2 SNEGSKA (reference sequence).

CDR3 protein: CASSYPGLAGAANTGELFF. Written as DNA, the CDR3 is TGTGCCAGCAGTTACCCGGGACTAGCGGGAGCGGCTAACACCGGGGAGCTGTTTTTT. V and J are TRBV6-2 or TRBV6-3 and TRBJ2-2; 14 bases are a match to TRBD2. CDR3 length: 19 amino acids. Germline-derived CDR1 and CDR2 are MNHEY and SVGEGT. V gave up 2 bases and J gave up 2 bases; unmatched junction bases: 7.

This sequence joins TRBV7-3 and TRBJ2-3; possible D gene TRBD2, 6 bases. With 4 bases removed from V and 2 bases from J, the gap between germline ends came to 7 bases. There are 13 residues in the CDR3. Germline assignment: CDR1 SGHTA and CDR2 FQGTGA. CDR3 sequence: CASSWDFTDTQYF. CDR3 coding DNA: TGTGCCAGCAGCTGGGACTTCACAGATACGCAGTATTTT.

This sequence joins TRBV12-3 or TRBV12-4 and TRBJ2-1, with D unclear. V gave up 3 bases and J gave up 6 bases, with 9 bases separating them. The CDR3 has 13 residues. The CDR3, as DNA: TGTGCCAGCAGTTTTGGCCCCCCCAATGAGCAGTTCTTC. Translation gives CASSFGPPNEQFF.

The chain joins TRBV10-3 to TRBJ1-2; D perhaps matches TRBD1 (6 bases). The CDR3 is made up of 12 amino acids. The germline gives CDR1 ENHRY, CDR2 SYGVKD. The V gene lost 6 bases and the J gene lost 5 bases, with 10 bases spanning the gap. The CDR3 nucleotides are TGTGCCATCAGAGAGACAGGTTATGGCTACACCTTC. Its protein is CAIRETGYGYTF.

This clone was recorded only once. The chain carries TRBV19 and TRBJ2-1, with D possibly matching TRBD1 (5 bases). Trimming left V 6 bases short and J 0 bases short, with 12 bases between. The CDR3 totals 15 residues. In germline, CDR1 is LNHDA, CDR2 SQIVND (reference sequence). CDR3 bases: TGTGCCAGTAGCTACACAAGGGGCTCCTACAATGAGCAGTTCTTC. The encoded protein is CASSYTRGSYNEQFF.

The V and J genes are TRBV5-4 and TRBJ2-7; D is uncertain. V was clipped by 2 bases and J by 2 bases, with 11 bases between them. CDR1 and CDR2 (germline): SGHNT, YYREEE (reference sequence). The CDR3 is 14 amino acids. As DNA, the CDR3 is TGTGCCAGCAGCTTTACGGGCAGAGCCTACGAGCAGTACTTC. Translated, it gives CASSFTGRAYEQYF.

CDR3 amino acids: CASRGGWTNEKLFF. Here the CDR3 DNA reads TGCGCCAGCAGAGGAGGATGGACTAATGAAAAACTGTTTTTT. The chain is built from TRBV5-1 and TRBJ1-4; D gene uncertain. Germline CDR1 SGHRS, CDR2 YFSETQ. The CDR3 sequence is 14 residues long. Between the trimmed V and J ends, which lost 5 bases and 2 bases, there was a span of 10 bases.

J is TRBJ2-5 and V is TRBV14, with D tentatively TRBD2 (5 bases). The V end was cut by 4 bases, the J end by 6 bases, with 18 bases between. CDR3 size: 15 residues. In germline, CDR1 is SGHDN, CDR2 FVKESK. The CDR3 loop reads CASSPPRESLQTQYF. The CDR3 DNA sequence: TGTGCCAGCAGCCCCCCCCGGGAATCCCTCCAGACCCAGTACTTC.

CDR3 loop: CATLQVNPNYGYTF. CDR3 sequence (DNA): TGTGCCACCCTACAGGTGAACCCTAACTATGGCTACACCTTC. The gene calls are TRBV19 and TRBJ1-2; a possible D gene is TRBD1 (5 bases). The CDR3 has 14 residues. Germline V lookup: CDR1 LNHDA, CDR2 SQIVND (reference sequence). V lost 10 bases, J lost 0 bases, and 15 bases lay in between.

V gene TRBV5-4 combines with J gene TRBJ2-1; 10 bases agree with TRBD2. The trim removed 5 bases at V and 10 bases at J, leaving 9 bases unmatched. CDR1 SGHNT and CDR2 YYREEE come from the germline V gene (reference sequence). The CDR3 totals 14 residues. The CDR3 region has the DNA TGTGCCAGCAGATCAGGACTAGCGGCCAGGGAGCAGTTCTTC. Residues: CASRSGLAAREQFF. Variable domain in full (rest from reference TRBV5-4 and TRBJ2-1): ETGVTQSPTHLIKTRGQQVTLRCSSQSGHNTVSWYQQALGQGPQFIFQYYREEENGRGNFPPRFSGLQFPNYSSELNVNALELDDSALYLCASRSGLAAREQFFGPGTRLTVL.

J is TRBJ1-6 and V is TRBV4-1, with TRBD1 matching 7 bases. CDR1 is MGHRA and CDR2 is YSYEKL in the germline V gene. V was pared by 0 bases and J by 4 bases, with 6 bases of the junction left unmatched. The CDR3 covers 17 residues. The CDR3 loop reads CASSQDQDRLYNSPLHF. In DNA form, the CDR3 reads TGCGCCAGCAGCCAAGACCAGGACAGGTTATATAATTCACCCCTCCACTTT.

The DNA for the CDR3 is TGCGCCAGCAGCCAGGGCCAGGGCGGTGGGTCCATAAATGAGCAGTTCTTC. Amino acids: CASSQGQGGGSINEQFF. The chain uses TRBV4-3 and TRBJ2-1; tentatively, D is TRBD1 (5 bases). V dropped 3 bases and J dropped 7 bases, with 22 bases sitting between them. This CDR3 comprises 17 residues. Per germline, CDR1 LGHNA and CDR2 YSLEER.

In this sample, this clone turned up a few times. This sequence joins TRBV2 and TRBJ2-3; no clear D gene. V lost 8 bases and J 7 bases, leaving 13 bases between the germline ends. The germline V gene encodes CDR1 SNHLY and CDR2 FYNNEI. This CDR3 has 12 residues. CDR3 sequence: CASEYGWYTQYF. The DNA for the CDR3 is TGTGCCAGCGAGTACGGGTGGTATACGCAGTATTTT. Full variable domain (rest looked up from reference TRBV2 and TRBJ2-3): EPEVTQTPSHQVTQMGQEVILRCVPISNHLYFYWYRQILGQKVEFLVSFYNNEISEKSEIFDDQFSVERPDGSNFTLKIRSTKLEDSAMYFCASEYGWYTQYFGPGTRLTVL.

The chain combines TRBV6-5 with TRBJ1-6, with D possibly matching TRBD1 (5 bases). Germline V gene lookup returns CDR1 MNHEY and CDR2 SVGAGI. The CDR3 loop spans 13 amino acids. The ends were cut back, 6 bases at V and 6 bases at J, with 9 bases in the middle. The CDR3 loop is CASRRRVNSPLHF. The CDR3 DNA is TGTGCCAGCAGGCGCAGGGTTAATTCACCCCTCCACTTT.

The sample holds one count of this clone. The chain combines TRBV4-3 with TRBJ2-2, with 11 bases lining up with TRBD1. Germline values: CDR1 LGHNA, CDR2 YSLEER. J was trimmed by 7 bases and V by 0 bases; bases with no gene match: 10. The CDR3 contains 18 residues. This chain's CDR3 is CASSQELLDRGQGGELFF. DNA of the CDR3: TGCGCCAGCAGCCAAGAACTTTTGGACAGGGGGCAAGGCGGGGAGCTGTTTTTT.

This clone appeared a single time. The V and J genes are TRBV6-6 and TRBJ1-2; 8 nucleotides align to TRBD1. CDR1 MNHNY and CDR2 SVGAGI come from the germline V gene (reference sequence). The CDR3 contains 11 residues. Germline trimming cut 6 bases from V and 8 bases from J; bases unmatched to any gene: 2. This CDR3 is CASSDRGGYTF. CDR3 nucleotide sequence: TGTGCCAGCAGCGACAGGGGAGGCTACACCTTC.